This note documents a single T cell receptor (beta chain) sequence. This clonotype was detected ten times or more. The specificity of this receptor is unknown. Base qualities are missing; no much larger clone stands one base away. The run used an Illumina HiSeq 2500. Quantitative 5'-RACE with molecular barcodes was the method used to prepare the TCR beta libraries. Turning to the authors' computational methods: A new computational method based on a probabilistic model of VDJ rearrangement was used to identify disease-linked TCR variants. TCRdb itself trimmed the public reads at Q25 with fastp, ran MiXCR and retained productive beta chains. A single entry per CDR3 protein holds the most common genes and DNA from its merged rows. The V and J calls reflect TCRdb's pipeline rather than the authors' work. This sample holds 150,000 to 200,000 distinct CDR3 sequences; about 17% were observed only once. Over 7.5% of the sample rests with the top ten.

The data were obtained in a study of CD8 T cells in ankylosing spondylitis (dated by TCRdb to about 2017). With respect to the entire study: The study set out to find disease-linked TCR variants by profiling T cell receptor beta repertoires in ankylosing spondylitis patients and healthy donors. In total, the full study cohort was made up of some 110 healthy donors and approximately 27 ankylosing spondylitis patients. Samples of peripheral blood were taken, and for ankylosing spondylitis patients, synovial fluid was collected as well.

The CDR3 runs 11 amino acids, cysteine and phenylalanine included. Of the read, only the CDR3 DNA is kept; its 33 bases are in frame from base 1. The germline V gene (reference sequence) supplies CDR1 DFQATT and CDR2 SNEGSKA. The V end loses 3 bases and the J end loses 3 bases, and a stretch of 6 bases separates them. Overall results and qualifications from the work: A TCR beta motif of several highly homologous amino acid variants appeared characteristic of blood from ankylosing spondylitis patients. The disease-linked clones were reported as significantly enriched in matched synovial fluid samples from ankylosing spondylitis patients. The disease-linked clones showed a CD8+ phenotype and occurred at relatively low frequencies in peripheral blood. Some motif variants were previously reported in synovial fluid and blood of reactive arthritis patients, suggesting common disease-initiation mechanisms.

The rearrangement joined TRBV20-1 to TRBJ2-7; the D gene is perhaps TRBD2, from 6 matching bases. The source of this sequence is a male donor with ankylosing spondylitis or in good health (not recorded which). Sequencing was carried out using blood, either unsorted or a sorted T cell fraction (not recorded which). In nucleotide form, the sequence is TGCAGTGCTAGGGAGGGCTACGAGCAGTACTTC. Its protein reads: CSAREGYEQYF.